This T cell receptor (beta chain) was recovered during a study of T cell repertoires in cytomegalovirus infection (dated by TCRdb to between 2018 and 2020). About the investigation overall: Donor HLA type was relevant to the analysis, as public TCR beta signatures indicated carriage of CMV infection together with the matching HLA type.

Points the paper makes about the study in general: Carriers of CMV infection plus the relevant HLA type were discriminated by the cumulative frequency of public TCR beta family members in the study cohort and in an independent roughly 350-donor cohort. The ex vivo response was dominated by HLA-C-restricted CMV-specific TCR beta clonotypes, and the single most frequent clonotype in two of eight donors was supplied by these HLA-C-restricted clonotypes.

The germline V gene supplies CDR1 MNHEY and CDR2 SVGEGT. Trimmed from V: 0 bases; trimmed from J: 4 bases; junction bases lacking a gene match: 3. The CDR3 covers 15 residues, taking in both the cysteine and the phenylalanine. CDR3 DNA only is kept here, 45 bases in frame from base 1. This clonotype was observed a handful of times. Its antigen specificity is not known. No qualities accompany the bases; no much larger clone lies one base away. Sequencing was performed on an Illumina HiSeq 1500. In TCRdb, the public reads were trimmed at Q25 with fastp and aligned with MiXCR, with productive beta chains retained. Identical CDR3 proteins give one entry, which carries the most common genes and DNA. For this sample the table gives 200,000 to 300,000 distinct CDR3 sequences, of which roughly 9.1% were detected only once. The ten largest make up around 15% of the sample.

The specimen was PBMCs. This TCR derives from a human donor in good health (CMV status not recorded). Some clones in this sample may be carry-over from other donors' samples. The rearrangement combines TRBV6-2 or TRBV6-3 with TRBJ2-3, with TRBD2 matching 8 junction bases. CDR3 loop: CASSYSAGGPDTQYF. The sequence in DNA is TGTGCCAGCAGTTACTCGGCGGGGGGACCAGATACGCAGTATTTT.